This TCR beta chain derives from a study of T-cell reconstitution after alpha-beta-depleted transplantation in children (dated by TCRdb to 2016 to 2017). Background on the whole study: The study quantitatively tracked T-cell immune reconstitution after TCRalphabeta/CD19-depleted allogeneic hematopoietic cell transplantation in children using TCR repertoire profiling. Overall study outcomes, separate from this receptor: Apparently early alphabetaT-cell count recovery about two months after transplant reportedly relied on only several hundred rapidly expanded clones derived from non-depleted graft cells. The high TCRbeta diversity at day 60 in some patients was ascribed to recipient T cells and intrathymic progenitors that had survived conditioning. Over the following months the frequencies of hyperexpanded clones went down, and after one year T-cell counts and TCRbeta diversity were mostly credited to newly produced T cells.

Reading from cysteine to phenylalanine, the CDR3 counts 14 amino acids. Left in the record is the CDR3 DNA by itself, 42 bases read in frame from the first base. Germline trimming: 4 bases from V, 5 bases from J; junction bases outside gene matches: 4. Taken from the germline V gene, the CDR1 and CDR2 loops are KGHSH and LQKENI. The library was obtained by PCR. The data were produced on an Illumina HiSeq 2500. To normalize quantification of the TCRbeta repertoire, the TCR libraries were built with molecular barcoding that relied on unique molecular identifiers. TCRdb reprocessed the public reads (quality trimming at Q25 with fastp, clone calling with MiXCR) and kept in-frame beta chains. Every CDR3 protein is listed once, alongside the most common genes and DNA of its rows. A total of 480,000 or so distinct CDR3 sequences appear in this sample, about 11% of them only once. The ten top clones hold 2% to 2.5% of the sample.

Reading the label with the study, this specimen's treatment or condition is: allogeneic hematopoietic cell transplantation with graft depleted of TCRalphabeta T cells and CD19 B cells. TCRalphabeta/CD19-depleted allogeneic hematopoietic cell grafts were given to the transplant recipients, all of whom were children. As to this clonotype: Its binding antigen is unknown. No quality values exist for individual bases; no much larger clone is one base distant.

The sequence was collected from a child younger than 10 with inherited bone marrow failure, due to receive a stem cell transplant. Here the chain combines TRBV18 and TRBJ2-4; the junction holds 8 bases that match TRBD1. This specimen consisted of PBMCs, obtained before TCRalphabeta/CD19-depleted stem cell transplant. The nucleotide sequence is TGTGCCAGCTCACAGGACAGGGTAGAAAACATTCAGTACTTC. It is translated as CASSQDRVENIQYF. Outside the CDR3, residues come from the reference TRBV18 and TRBJ2-4 proteins, so the full variable domain is: NAGVMQNPRHLVRRRGQEARLRCSPMKGHSHVYWYRQLPEEGLKFMVYLQKENIIDESGMPKERFSAEFPKEGPSILRIQQVVRGDSAAYFCASSQDRVENIQYFGAGTRLSVL.